Below, one T cell receptor beta chain is given with its context. Its antigen is as yet unknown. The data were obtained in a study of cytomegalovirus exposure and HLA in healthy donors. Study-wide findings and caveats: According to the study, 160 or so TCR beta chains were cytomegalovirus-associated.

CDR1 SGHDT and CDR2 YYEEEE come from the germline V gene. This CDR3 is 14 amino acids long. With V trimmed by 5 bases and J by 5 bases, 4 bases remained unmatched. The study ran its PCR with 60 Vbeta and 13 Jbeta primers. Assay: immunoSEQ multiplex PCR; the TCRdb copy retains only in-frame clones and omits some. Among more than 95,000 clones listed, less than 80% were seen once. The V call is TRBV5-6, the J call TRBJ2-2, with 9 bases lining up with TRBD1. The receptor's source is a woman between 50 and 59 years old in good health and CMV-seronegative. Specimen: PBMCs. CDR3 sequence reads: CASRATGGTGELFF. In DNA form, the CDR3 reads TGTGCCAGCAGAGCGACAGGGGGGACCGGGGAGCTGTTTTTT.